A single TCR beta chain is shown here with its context. This record comes from a study of T cell changes during pregnancy in multiple sclerosis. The CDR3 spans 17 residues. Germline CDR1 reads LNHDA; CDR2 reads SQIVND (reference sequence). J was trimmed by 6 bases and V by 3 bases; bases with no gene match: 16. The repertoire was sequenced with immunoSEQ multiplex PCR; TCRdb's copy has only in-frame clones and lacks some. The sample includes about 36,000 clones, 75% to 95% seen only once; the top ten take 0.45% to 0.55%. The receptor's source is a female donor in good health, enrolled as a control in a pregnancy study. The chain combines TRBV19 with TRBJ2-7; 8 positions match TRBD2. Sequenced here: CD4+ T cells from peripheral blood mononuclear cells, sampled in the second trimester of pregnancy. The chain's CDR3 is CASSIHLLRSGRTEQYF. The CDR3 DNA reads as TGTGCCAGTAGTATCCACCTTTTGAGAAGCGGGAGAACCGAGCAGTACTTC.